This T cell receptor beta chain was sequenced in a study of T cell responses to AZD1222 COVID-19 vaccine. Germline V gene sequence: CDR1 SEHNR, CDR2 FQNEAQ (reference sequence). Between the trimmed V and J ends, which lost 2 bases and 1 base, there was a span of 12 bases. This CDR3 has 15 amino acids. A single count supports this clone. Its specificity is unknown. Some clones are missing from TCRdb's copy, which holds only in-frame ones; the method was immunoSEQ multiplex PCR. This table holds fewer than 90,000 clones, 88% found once. General study results and limits: Spike-specific TCR breadth and depth grew following two AZD1222 doses. Just a handful of AZD1222 recipients were seropositive at baseline. White British donors predominated, females outnumbered males, and clonal diversity was possibly underestimated. Reportedly, nearly half of unique spike TCRs recognized epitopes outside B.1.351/B.1.1.7 mutations.

This chain joins TRBV7-9 and TRBJ2-7; perhaps TRBD2 as D (5 bases). The sequenced sample was peripheral blood, obtained 28 days after the second AZD1222 dose. This TCR derives from an adult who received the AZD1222 COVID-19 vaccine. The CDR3 region is CASSLSAEPSYEQYF. The CDR3 DNA follows: TGTGCCAGCAGCTTATCAGCGGAGCCATCCTACGAGCAGTACTTC.